This T cell receptor (beta chain) stems from a study of cytomegalovirus exposure and HLA in healthy donors. Looking at the study overall: Some 85 million unique TCRs, all from HLA-typed donors, were included in an early release of the data.

Germline V lookup: CDR1 LGHNA, CDR2 YNFKEQ. V lost 0 bases and J lost 5; bases outside the gene matches: 5. This CDR3 has 16 residues. Everyone who donated was a healthy bone marrow donor. Only a few counts were recorded for this clone. The primer mix had 60 Vbeta and 13 Jbeta primers. Per the original methods: Later, an analysis found about 80 million unique TCR beta chains, and 10 million to 11 million of these were shared. Sequencing was performed with immunoSEQ multiplex PCR; in TCRdb, only in-frame clones are kept and a portion is missing. The V and J calls and clone size are taken from that table; D and trimming were inferred from the DNA. The top ten hold about 4.6% of the sample, which has tens of thousands of clones, nearly 80% seen once.

The chain couples TRBV4-2 to TRBJ1-5; 9 bases map to TRBD1. Sequencing input: PBMCs. The TCR was taken from a woman between 35 and 50 years old in good health and CMV-seropositive. The chain's CDR3 is CASSQEGTGYHQPQHF. CDR3 bases: TGTGCCAGCAGCCAAGAGGGGACAGGGTATCATCAGCCCCAGCATTTT.